The 24 T cell receptor beta chains reported below all come from one sample, sequenced in a study of T cell responses to AZD1222 COVID-19 vaccine. Only in-frame clones appear in the TCRdb table, and some are missing; sequencing was by immunoSEQ multiplex PCR. The sample lists some 140,000 clones; about nine tenths were seen once. This specimen consisted of peripheral blood, obtained on day 0 of AZD1222 vaccination. The receptors were gathered from an adult in good health.

The chain joins TRBV20-1 to TRBJ1-1; TRBD1 matches 8 bases. The CDR3 is 11 amino acids. V shed 6 bases, J shed 8 bases, and the junction held 5 bases outside the gene matches. Germline V gene lookup returns CDR1 DFQATT and CDR2 SNEGSKA (reference sequence). CDR3 in DNA: TGCAGTGCCCCCGGGACAGGCGAAGCTTTCTTT. The encoded protein is CSAPGTGEAFF.

V usage is TRBV4-1 and J usage is TRBJ2-2; no clear D. With 1 base removed from V and 6 bases from J, the gap between germline ends came to 18 bases. The CDR3 has 17 amino acids. Per germline, CDR1 MGHRA and CDR2 YSYEKL. The CDR3 DNA follows: TGCGCCAGCAGCCAAGCCATTATGGGGATTATTGCCGGGGAGCTGTTTTTT. Residues: CASSQAIMGIIAGELFF.

The chain has TRBV5-1 and TRBJ1-6; unclear D gene. Trimming cost V 1 base and J 0 bases, with 8 bases left between them. Germline V CDR1 and CDR2: SGHRS, YFSETQ. The CDR3 length is 16 residues. The CDR3 nucleotides are TGCGCCAGCAGCTTGAACCCGAGCTCCTATAATTCACCCCTCCACTTT. It yields the protein CASSLNPSSYNSPLHF.

The chain is built from TRBV18 and TRBJ1-2, with 8 nucleotides matching TRBD1. Per the germline V gene, CDR1 is KGHSH and CDR2 is LQKENI. The CDR3 is made up of 15 amino acids. The junction had 6 bases not matched to a gene; V was cut back by 6 bases and J by 0 bases. CDR3 sequence (DNA): TGTGCCAGCTCGCTGAAACAGGGGGCTAACTATGGCTACACCTTC. It specifies CASSLKQGANYGYTF.

In regard to this clone: This sample also contains other DNA sequences that code for the same CDR3. The J gene is TRBJ1-1, the V gene TRBV5-1; D is ambiguous. This CDR3 has 12 amino acids. Germline V CDR1 and CDR2: SGHRS, YFSETQ. V lost 1 base and J lost 5, with 6 bases in between. The CDR3 nucleotides are TGCGCCAGCAGCTTGCCCGGGACTGAAGCTTTCTTT. It yields the protein CASSLPGTEAFF.

As regards this clone: Different DNA sequences within this sample yield the same CDR3. The chain is built from TRBV7-2 and TRBJ1-6; no definite D call. This CDR3 has 13 residues. Trimming removed 5 bases at V and 6 bases at J, with 8 bases between. Looked up from germline, CDR1 is SGHTA and CDR2 is FQGNSA. The CDR3 here is CASSRAGNSPLHF. CDR3 nucleotides: TGTGCCAGCAGCCGGGCGGGTAATTCACCCCTCCACTTT.

The V gene is TRBV7-8, the J gene TRBJ2-7, with a possible D match to TRBD2 (6 bases). Trimming removed 5 bases from V and 4 bases from J, with 21 bases in between. Per the germline V gene, CDR1 is SGHVS and CDR2 is FQNEAQ. The CDR3 runs to 16 residues. This chain's CDR3 is CASSLGLGRSGYEQYF. The CDR3 DNA is TGTGCCAGCAGCCTAGGCCTAGGCAGGAGCGGGTACGAGCAGTACTTC.

The rearrangement joins TRBV9 to TRBJ2-3, with no clear D. The ends were cut back, 0 bases at V and 1 base at J, with 9 bases in the middle. Germline CDR1 SGDLS, CDR2 YYNGEE. The CDR3 spans 15 residues. The CDR3 is CASSVGPDGTDTQYF. CDR3 in DNA: TGTGCCAGCAGCGTAGGTCCGGACGGCACAGATACGCAGTATTTT.

This sequence joins TRBV3-1 (or the pseudogene TRBV3-2) and TRBJ2-3; the match to TRBD2 covers 8 bases. CDR3 length: 15 amino acids. V lost 1 base and J lost 5; bases outside the gene matches: 5. Germline V gene lookup returns CDR1 LGHDT and CDR2 YNNKEL (reference sequence). The CDR3 region is CASSQGRGAQDTQYF. CDR3 bases: TGTGCCAGCAGCCAAGGGCGGGGGGCCCAAGATACGCAGTATTTT.

This chain uses TRBV6-2 or TRBV6-3 with TRBJ2-7, with D possibly being TRBD2 (6 bases). V gave up 6 bases and J gave up 7 bases, with 16 bases separating them. Germline CDR1 MNHEY, CDR2 SVGEGT. CDR3 length: 13 residues. CDR3 coding DNA: TGTGCCAGCAGCGGGACTCCCGCGGGGGAGCAGTACTTC. This codes for CASSGTPAGEQYF.

The chain couples TRBV29-1 to TRBJ1-2; 10 nucleotides match TRBD1. Germline V gives CDR1 SQVTM, CDR2 ANQGSEA. V dropped 6 bases and J dropped 7; count of bases not matched to a gene: 11. This CDR3 region has 14 residues. The CDR3 region is CSVAPGQGNGGYTF. CDR3 sequence (DNA): TGCAGCGTCGCTCCGGGACAGGGGAATGGTGGCTACACCTTC.

V and J are TRBV7-8 and TRBJ1-6; a weak D match, TRBD1 (6 bases). Germline loops: CDR1 SGHVS, CDR2 FQNEAQ. V was clipped by 5 bases and J by 10 bases, with 18 bases between them. The CDR3 is 15 amino acids. CDR3 protein: CASSQGRGSMSPLHF. The DNA for the CDR3 is TGTGCCAGCAGCCAGGGGAGGGGGAGTATGTCACCCCTCCACTTT.

The rearrangement uses TRBV19 and TRBJ1-6, with D hard to call. V was pared by 9 bases and J by 0 bases, with 15 bases between. This CDR3 contains 16 residues. CDR1 is LNHDA and CDR2 is SQIVND in the germline V gene (reference sequence). CDR3 bases: TGTGCCAGCTCACGCGGGGAAAGCTCCTATAATTCACCCCTCCACTTT. Amino acids: CASSRGESSYNSPLHF.

The chain joins TRBV6-5 to TRBJ1-2; 9 bases map to TRBD1. The ends lost 6 bases at V and 0 bases at J; junction bases unmatched: 5. The CDR3 sequence is 15 residues long. CDR1 MNHEY and CDR2 SVGAGI come from the germline V gene. DNA for the CDR3: TGTGCCAGCAGGGACAGGGGCTATACTAACTATGGCTACACCTTC. It is translated as CASRDRGYTNYGYTF.

The chain combines TRBV11-2 with TRBJ2-7; no clear D. The germline V gene has CDR1 SGHAT and CDR2 FQNNGV. The CDR3 length is 12 residues. The germline V and J ends were trimmed by 3 bases and 3 bases, with 6 bases remaining between them. CDR3 DNA: TGTGCCAGCAGCTTTAAACGCTACGAGCAGTACTTC. Translating it yields CASSFKRYEQYF.

The rearrangement uses TRBV7-2 and TRBJ2-5; no clear D gene. Deletions cut 0 bases from V and 2 bases from J, with 4 bases between. Germline CDR1 SGHTA, CDR2 FQGNSA. This CDR3 spans 13 amino acids. CDR3 bases: TGTGCCAGCAGCTTAGCGAAACAAGAGACCCAGTACTTC. It is translated as CASSLAKQETQYF.

This chain connects TRBV11-3 to TRBJ2-5, with a tentative D call TRBD2 (5 bases). The CDR3 is 12 amino acids. The germline V gene has CDR1 SGHNT and CDR2 YENEEA. The V end was cut by 0 bases, the J end by 7 bases, with 6 bases between. This chain's CDR3 is CASSLDGRTQYF. The CDR3 nucleotides are TGTGCCAGCAGCTTAGATGGGAGGACCCAGTACTTC. The full variable domain, in which reference TRBV11-3 and TRBJ2-5 provide the parts outside the CDR3, is EAGVVQSPRYKIIEKKQPVAFWCNPISGHNTLYWYLQNLGQGPELLIRYENEEAVDDSQLPKDRFSAERLKGVDSTLKIQPAELGDSAVYLCASSLDGRTQYFGPGTRLLVL.

V is TRBV7-2 and J is TRBJ1-6; 10 nucleotides match TRBD1. Germline CDR1 and CDR2: SGHTA and FQGNSA. This CDR3 has 15 amino acids. Losses at the gene ends were 5 bases for V and 9 bases for J; bases not matched to a gene: 7. The CDR3 DNA reads as TGTGCCAGCAGCACGCGGGACAGGGGAAGTTCACCCCTCCACTTT. Its protein product is CASSTRDRGSSPLHF.

J is TRBJ1-3 and V is TRBV11-2, with a tentative D call TRBD1 (5 bases). CDR3 length equals 15 residues. Trimming removed 5 bases from V and 2 bases from J, with 13 bases in between. CDR1 is SGHAT, CDR2 FQNNGV, per germline. The CDR3 loop is CASSKGTLTGNTIYF. CDR3 coding DNA: TGTGCCAGCAGCAAAGGGACCCTCACTGGAAACACCATATATTTT.

This chain uses TRBV25-1 with TRBJ1-1, with a possible D match to TRBD1 (6 bases). Germline V gives CDR1 MGHDK, CDR2 SYGVNS. V dropped 3 bases and J dropped 3 bases, with 8 bases sitting between them. The CDR3 consists of 13 residues. The CDR3 spells CASSDHRDTEAFF. CDR3 bases: TGTGCCAGCAGTGATCACAGGGACACTGAAGCTTTCTTT.

In this sample, this clone turned up once. CDR3 sequence (DNA): TGCGCCAGCAATGACCGGGACAGGGGGCCTCAGCCCCAGCATTTT. Amino acids: CASNDRDRGPQPQHF. The chain combines TRBV10-1 with TRBJ1-5; 12 nucleotides agree with TRBD1. The CDR3 runs 15 residues. CDR1 is WNHNN, CDR2 SYGVQD, per germline (reference sequence). The V gene end was trimmed by 7 bases and the J gene end by 6 bases; junction bases not matched to a gene: 7.

V and J are TRBV12-3 or TRBV12-4 and TRBJ2-2, with D unclear. This CDR3 has 13 amino acids. V lost 4 bases and J 1 base, leaving 4 bases between the germline ends. CDR3 residues: CASSWGNTGELFF. The DNA for the CDR3 is TGTGCCAGCAGTTGGGGGAACACCGGGGAGCTGTTTTTT.

The genes are TRBV12-1 and TRBJ2-5; TRBD2 is the table's D call, not checked against the DNA. TRBV12-1 is termed a pseudogene. This CDR3 has 15 amino acids. Here the CDR3 reads CASTLGIAGEETQYF. DNA of the CDR3: TGTGCCAGCACCCTTGGGATAGCGGGAGAAGAGACCCAGTACTTC.

The chain employs TRBV6-4 and TRBJ1-5; D possibly corresponds to TRBD1 (6 bases). The CDR3 has 15 amino acids. CDR1 is MRHNA, CDR2 SNTAGT, per germline. The germline V and J ends were trimmed by 5 bases and 7 bases, with 18 bases remaining between them. In nucleotides, the CDR3 is TGTGCCAGCAGTCAATCGGGACAAGCAGGCCAGCCCCAGCATTTT. Translation: CASSQSGQAGQPQHF.